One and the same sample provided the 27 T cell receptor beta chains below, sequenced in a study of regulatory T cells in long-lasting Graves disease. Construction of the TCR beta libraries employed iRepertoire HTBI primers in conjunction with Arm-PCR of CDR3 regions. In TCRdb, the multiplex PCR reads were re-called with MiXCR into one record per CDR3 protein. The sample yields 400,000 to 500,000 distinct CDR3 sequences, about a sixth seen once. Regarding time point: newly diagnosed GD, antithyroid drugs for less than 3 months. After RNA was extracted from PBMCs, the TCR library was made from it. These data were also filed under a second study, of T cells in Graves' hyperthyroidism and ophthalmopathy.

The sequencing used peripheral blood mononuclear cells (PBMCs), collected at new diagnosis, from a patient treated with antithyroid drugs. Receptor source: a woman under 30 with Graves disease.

The CDR3 DNA is TGTGCCGGCACCGGTAGCGGGAGGGCCCCAGATACGCAGTATTTT. Protein product: CAGTGSGRAPDTQYF. V and J are TRBV7-9 and TRBJ2-3, with 11 bases aligning to TRBD2. The V gene's germline CDR1 is SEHNR and CDR2 FQNEAQ (reference sequence). V shed 11 bases and J 4 bases; nucleotides not matched to a gene: 11. The CDR3 has 15 residues.

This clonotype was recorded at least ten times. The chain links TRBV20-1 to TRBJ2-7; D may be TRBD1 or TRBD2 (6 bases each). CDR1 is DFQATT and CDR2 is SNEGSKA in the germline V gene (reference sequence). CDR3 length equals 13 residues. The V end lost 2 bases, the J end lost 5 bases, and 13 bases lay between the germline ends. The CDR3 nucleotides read TGCAGTGCTAGACGGACGGGGGCGGACGAGCAGTACTTC. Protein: CSARRTGADEQYF.

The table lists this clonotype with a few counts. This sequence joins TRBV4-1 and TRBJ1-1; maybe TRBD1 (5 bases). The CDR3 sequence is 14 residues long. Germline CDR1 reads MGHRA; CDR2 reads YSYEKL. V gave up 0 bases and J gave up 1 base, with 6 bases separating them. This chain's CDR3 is CASSQDQGNTEAFF. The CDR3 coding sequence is TGCGCCAGCAGCCAAGATCAGGGGAACACTGAAGCTTTCTTT.

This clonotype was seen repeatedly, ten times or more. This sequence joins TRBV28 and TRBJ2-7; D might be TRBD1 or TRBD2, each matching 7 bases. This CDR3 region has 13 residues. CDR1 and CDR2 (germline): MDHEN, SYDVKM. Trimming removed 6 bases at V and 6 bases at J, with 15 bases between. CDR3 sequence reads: CASSQGGEGEQYF. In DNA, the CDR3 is TGTGCCAGCAGCCAGGGGGGGGAGGGCGAGCAGTACTTC.

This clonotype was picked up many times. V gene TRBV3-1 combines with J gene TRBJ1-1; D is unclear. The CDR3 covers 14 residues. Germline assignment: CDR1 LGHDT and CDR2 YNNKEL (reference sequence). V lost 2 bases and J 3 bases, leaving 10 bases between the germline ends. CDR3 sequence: CASSQSQSHTEAFF. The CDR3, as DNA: TGTGCCAGCAGCCAAAGTCAGTCGCACACTGAAGCTTTCTTT. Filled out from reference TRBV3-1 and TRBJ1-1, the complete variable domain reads DTAVSQTPKYLVTQMGNDKSIKCEQNLGHDTMYWYKQDSKKFLKIMFSYNNKELIINETVPNRFSPKSPDKAHLNLHINSLELGDSAVYFCASSQSQSHTEAFFGQGTRLTVV.

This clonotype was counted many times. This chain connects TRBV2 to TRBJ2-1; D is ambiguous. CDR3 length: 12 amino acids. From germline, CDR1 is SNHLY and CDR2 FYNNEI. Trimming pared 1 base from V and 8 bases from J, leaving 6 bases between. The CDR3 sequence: CASSEDIYEQFF. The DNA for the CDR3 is TGTGCCAGCAGTGAAGACATCTATGAGCAGTTCTTC.

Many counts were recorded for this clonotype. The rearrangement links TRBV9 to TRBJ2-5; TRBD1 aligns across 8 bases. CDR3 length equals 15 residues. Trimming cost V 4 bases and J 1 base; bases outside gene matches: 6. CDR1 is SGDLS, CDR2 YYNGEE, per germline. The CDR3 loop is CASSTRTGLQETQYF. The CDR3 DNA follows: TGTGCCAGCAGCACTCGGACAGGGCTCCAAGAGACCCAGTACTTC.

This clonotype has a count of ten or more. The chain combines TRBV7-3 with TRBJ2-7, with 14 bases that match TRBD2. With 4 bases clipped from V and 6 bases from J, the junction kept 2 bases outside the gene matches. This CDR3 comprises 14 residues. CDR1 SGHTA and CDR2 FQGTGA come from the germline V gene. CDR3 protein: CASSWGTSGSEQYF. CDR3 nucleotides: TGTGCCAGCAGCTGGGGGACTAGCGGGAGCGAGCAGTACTTC.

CDR3 protein: CASSLVHRGNEKLFF. The CDR3 bases are TGTGCCAGCAGCTTAGTGCACAGGGGTAATGAAAAACTGTTTTTT. The V gene is TRBV11-2, the J gene TRBJ1-4, with 7 bases identical to TRBD1. The V gene end was trimmed by 1 base and the J gene end by 4 bases; junction bases not matched to a gene: 3. CDR3 length: 15 amino acids. The germline gives CDR1 SGHAT, CDR2 FQNNGV.

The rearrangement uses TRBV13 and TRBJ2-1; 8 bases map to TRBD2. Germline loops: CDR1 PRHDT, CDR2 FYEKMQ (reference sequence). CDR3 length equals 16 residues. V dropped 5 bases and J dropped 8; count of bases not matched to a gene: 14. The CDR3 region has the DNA TGTGCCAGCAGCCCGAGCGGGAGCGTTCGCTTTGATGAGCAGTTCTTC. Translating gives CASSPSGSVRFDEQFF.

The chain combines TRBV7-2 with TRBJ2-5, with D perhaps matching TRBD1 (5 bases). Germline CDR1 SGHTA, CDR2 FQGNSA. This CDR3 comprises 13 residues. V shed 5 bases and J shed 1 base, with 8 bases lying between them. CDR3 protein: CASSTGSQETQYF. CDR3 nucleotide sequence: TGTGCCAGCAGCACAGGATCCCAAGAGACCCAGTACTTC.

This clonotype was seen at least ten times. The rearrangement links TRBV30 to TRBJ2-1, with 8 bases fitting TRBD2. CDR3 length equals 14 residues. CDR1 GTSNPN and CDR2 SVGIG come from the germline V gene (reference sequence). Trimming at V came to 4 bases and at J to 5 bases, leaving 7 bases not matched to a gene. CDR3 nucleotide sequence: TGTGCCTGGATGACGGGAGGGCCGAACAATGAGCAGTTCTTC. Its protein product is CAWMTGGPNNEQFF.

DNA of the CDR3: TGTGCCAGCAGGGGGACTAGCGGGAGTGTTTACACCGGGGAGCTGTTTTTT. It encodes CASRGTSGSVYTGELFF. The chain joins TRBV7-9 to TRBJ2-2; 14 bases are shared with TRBD2. This CDR3 has 17 amino acids. V trimming: 6 bases; J trimming: 3 bases; junction bases outside the gene matches: 6. Germline V CDR1 and CDR2: SEHNR, FQNEAQ (reference sequence).

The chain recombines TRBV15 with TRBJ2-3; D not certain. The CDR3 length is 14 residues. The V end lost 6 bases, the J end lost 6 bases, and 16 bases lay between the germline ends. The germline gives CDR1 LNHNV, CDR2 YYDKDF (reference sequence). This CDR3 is CATRGSEPRDTQYF. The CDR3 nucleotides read TGTGCCACCAGGGGCTCAGAGCCCCGGGATACGCAGTATTTT.

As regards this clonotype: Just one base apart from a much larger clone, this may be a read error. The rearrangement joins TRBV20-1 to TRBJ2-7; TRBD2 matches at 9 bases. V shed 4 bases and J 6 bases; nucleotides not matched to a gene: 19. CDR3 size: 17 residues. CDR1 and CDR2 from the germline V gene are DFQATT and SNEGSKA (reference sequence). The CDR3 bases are TGCAGTGCTACCGAATTGGGACCAGCGGGAGGAATTGTCGAGCAGTACTTC. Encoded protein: CSATELGPAGGIVEQYF.

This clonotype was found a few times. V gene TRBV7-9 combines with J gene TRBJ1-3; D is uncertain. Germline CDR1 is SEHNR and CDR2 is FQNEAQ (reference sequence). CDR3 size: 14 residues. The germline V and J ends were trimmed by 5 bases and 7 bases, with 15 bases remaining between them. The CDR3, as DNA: TGTGCCAGCAGCCAAATGAGCAATTGGAACACCATATATTTT. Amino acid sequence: CASSQMSNWNTIYF.

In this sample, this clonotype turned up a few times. CDR3 in DNA: TGTGCCAGCTCACTACAGGGGGCGTGGGGCACTGAAGCTTTCTTT. Encoded protein: CASSLQGAWGTEAFF. The rearrangement uses TRBV18 and TRBJ1-1, with TRBD1 identical over 9 bases. Looked up from germline, CDR1 is KGHSH and CDR2 is LQKENI. The CDR3 is 15 residues long. The trim removed 4 bases at V and 4 bases at J, leaving 7 bases unmatched.

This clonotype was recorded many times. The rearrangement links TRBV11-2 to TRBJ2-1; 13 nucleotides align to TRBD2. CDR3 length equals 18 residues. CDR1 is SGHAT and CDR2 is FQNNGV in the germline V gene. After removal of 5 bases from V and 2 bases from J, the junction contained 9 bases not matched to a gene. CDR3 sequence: CASSTDGLAGEAYNEQFF. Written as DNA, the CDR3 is TGTGCCAGCAGCACAGACGGACTAGCGGGAGAGGCCTACAATGAGCAGTTCTTC.

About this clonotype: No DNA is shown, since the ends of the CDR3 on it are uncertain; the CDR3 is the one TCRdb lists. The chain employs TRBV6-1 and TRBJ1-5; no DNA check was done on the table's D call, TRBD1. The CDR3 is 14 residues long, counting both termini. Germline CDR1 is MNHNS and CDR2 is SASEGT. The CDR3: CASILGHLNQPQHF.

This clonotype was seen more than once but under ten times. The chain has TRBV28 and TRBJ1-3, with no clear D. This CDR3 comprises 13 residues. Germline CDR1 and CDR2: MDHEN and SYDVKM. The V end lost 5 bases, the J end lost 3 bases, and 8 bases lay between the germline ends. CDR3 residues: CASSSPSGNTIYF. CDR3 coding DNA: TGTGCCAGCAGTAGCCCGAGTGGAAACACCATATATTTT.

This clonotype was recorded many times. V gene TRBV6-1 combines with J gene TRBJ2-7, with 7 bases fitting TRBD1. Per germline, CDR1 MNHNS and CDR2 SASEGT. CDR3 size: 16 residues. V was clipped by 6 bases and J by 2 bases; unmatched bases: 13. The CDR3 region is CASRGTGDAKTYEQYF. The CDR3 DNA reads TGTGCCAGCAGAGGAACAGGGGATGCCAAAACCTACGAGCAGTACTTC.

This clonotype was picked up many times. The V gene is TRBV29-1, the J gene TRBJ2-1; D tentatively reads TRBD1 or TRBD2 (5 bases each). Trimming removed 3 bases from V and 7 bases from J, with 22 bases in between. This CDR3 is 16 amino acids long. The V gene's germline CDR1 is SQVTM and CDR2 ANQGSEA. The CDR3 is CSVEGSPGPNWNEQFF. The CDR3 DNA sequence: TGCAGCGTTGAGGGGAGCCCGGGGCCTAACTGGAATGAGCAGTTCTTC.

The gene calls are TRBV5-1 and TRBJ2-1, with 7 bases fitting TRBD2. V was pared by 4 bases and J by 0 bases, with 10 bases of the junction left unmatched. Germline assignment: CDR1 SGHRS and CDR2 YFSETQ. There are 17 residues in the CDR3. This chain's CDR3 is CASSPDLAASSYNEQFF. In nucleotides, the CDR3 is TGCGCCAGCAGCCCTGATCTAGCGGCCAGCTCCTACAATGAGCAGTTCTTC.

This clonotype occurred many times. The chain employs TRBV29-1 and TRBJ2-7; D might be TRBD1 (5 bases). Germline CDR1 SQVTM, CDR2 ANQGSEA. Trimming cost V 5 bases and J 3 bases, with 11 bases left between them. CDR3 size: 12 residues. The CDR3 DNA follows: TGCAGCGTTTGGGGAACAGGCTACGAGCAGTACTTC. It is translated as CSVWGTGYEQYF.

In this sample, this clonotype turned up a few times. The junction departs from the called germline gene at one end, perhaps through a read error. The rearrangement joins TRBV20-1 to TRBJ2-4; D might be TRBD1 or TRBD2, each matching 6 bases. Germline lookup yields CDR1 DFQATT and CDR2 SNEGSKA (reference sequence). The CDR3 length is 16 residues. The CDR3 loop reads CSALGVGGNQRDIRYF. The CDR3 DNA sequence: TGCAGTGCCCTAGGGGTGGGAGGCAACCAGAGGGACATTCGGTACTTC.

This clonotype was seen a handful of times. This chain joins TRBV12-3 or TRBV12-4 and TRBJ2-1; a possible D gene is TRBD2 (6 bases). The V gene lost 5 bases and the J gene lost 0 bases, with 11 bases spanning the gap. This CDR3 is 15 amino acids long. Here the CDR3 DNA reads TGTGCCAGCAGTCGAGCGGGCCCCTCCTACAATGAGCAGTTCTTC. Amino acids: CASSRAGPSYNEQFF.

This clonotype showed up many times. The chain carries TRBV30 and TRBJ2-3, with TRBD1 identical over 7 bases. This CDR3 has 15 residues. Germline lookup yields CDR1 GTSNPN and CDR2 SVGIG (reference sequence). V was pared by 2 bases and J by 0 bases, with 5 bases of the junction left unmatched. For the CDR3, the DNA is TGTGCCTGGAGTATGTGGACAGGAAGCACAGATACGCAGTATTTT. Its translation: CAWSMWTGSTDTQYF.